This T cell receptor (beta chain) was observed in a study of T cells in Graves' hyperthyroidism and ophthalmopathy. Overall study context: Staff took peripheral blood when the initial diagnosis was made, before any treatment began. Findings of the study overall: Ophthalmopathy was identified by the model a median approximately six months ahead of onset. Most clonotypes expanded in the thyroid (above 0.001) were also present in blood.

Comment on this clonotype: Its antigen remains unidentified.

Template material for amplifying TCR beta CDR3 regions consisted of RNA transcripts. A set of HTBI primers served as the primers for a first-round RT-PCR of the TCR CDR3. TCRdb recomputed calls from the multiplex PCR reads with MiXCR, one row per CDR3 protein. This sample carries 400,000 or so distinct CDR3 sequences, over 11% of them seen once, and the ten largest clones take 25% to 30%. Uncontrolled infection, other autoimmune disease, pregnancy and lactation each barred patients from inclusion. Looked up from germline, CDR1 is SGHAT and CDR2 is FQNNGV. Trimming left V 2 bases short and J 0 bases short, with 14 bases between. The CDR3 contains 16 residues.

V and J are TRBV11-2 and TRBJ2-7, with a tentative D call TRBD1 (6 bases). Input material: blood. This clonotype was obtained from a man aged 50 to 60 with Graves' ophthalmopathy. The DNA for the CDR3 is TGTGCCAGCAGCTTACTAGACAGGACGAGCTCCTACGAGCAGTACTTC. It translates to CASSLLDRTSSYEQYF.